The TCR beta chain described here comes from a study of human T cells and chemical hapten exposure. Whole-study findings and limits: The number of TCRs over 1 in 1000 frequency stayed unchanged after DPC.

For the library, individual cDNA molecules each received unique molecular identifiers. Original data processing: Samples ranged from about 23,224 to 690,600 TCRs, with a median of roughly 96,000. TCRdb fed the reads into MiXCR, producing one record per CDR3 protein. The V and J calls shown here were made by TCRdb, not taken from the authors' results. The table has 100,000 to 150,000 distinct CDR3 sequences, 8% to 9.5% seen once. The length of the CDR3 is 13 residues. V was pared by 1 base and J by 1 base, with 7 bases between. Germline lookup yields CDR1 SQVTM and CDR2 ANQGSEA. This clonotype was observed many times. Antigen specificity is unknown. Someone pulled total RNA out of unfractionated whole blood.

Source material: whole blood. The receptor comes from a human donor in good health. Some clones in this sample may be carry-over from other donors' samples. The chain recombines TRBV29-1 with TRBJ1-1; D uncertain. CDR3 loop: CSVEAQKNTEAFF. CDR3 DNA: TGCAGCGTTGAAGCCCAGAAGAACACTGAAGCTTTCTTT.